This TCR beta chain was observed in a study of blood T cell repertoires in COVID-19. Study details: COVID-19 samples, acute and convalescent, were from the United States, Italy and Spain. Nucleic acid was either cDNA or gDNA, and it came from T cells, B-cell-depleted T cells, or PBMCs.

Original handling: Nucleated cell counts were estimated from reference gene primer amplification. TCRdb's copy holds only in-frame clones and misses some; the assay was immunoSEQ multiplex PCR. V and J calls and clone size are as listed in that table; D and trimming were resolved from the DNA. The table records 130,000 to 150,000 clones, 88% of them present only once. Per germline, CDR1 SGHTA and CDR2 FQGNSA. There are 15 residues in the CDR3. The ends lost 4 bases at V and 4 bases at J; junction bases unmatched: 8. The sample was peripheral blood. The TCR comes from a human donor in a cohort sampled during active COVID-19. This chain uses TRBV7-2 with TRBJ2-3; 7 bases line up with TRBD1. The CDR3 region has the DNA TGTGCCAGCAGCTCTCAGACAGGGCGGGCAGATACGCAGTATTTT. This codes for CASSSQTGRADTQYF. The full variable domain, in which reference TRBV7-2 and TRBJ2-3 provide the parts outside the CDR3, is GAGVSQSPSNKVTEKGKDVELRCDPISGHTALYWYRQSLGQGLEFLIYFQGNSAPDKSGLPSDRFSAERTGGSVSTLTIQRTQQEDSAVYLCASSSQTGRADTQYFGPGTRLTVL.